This T cell receptor (beta chain) is from a study of T cell responses to AZD1222 COVID-19 vaccine. TCRdb keeps only in-frame clones here, not all; method: immunoSEQ multiplex PCR. The sample shows 150,000 to 200,000 clones, 85% to 90% of them seen only once. CDR1 SEHNR and CDR2 FQNEAQ come from the germline V gene (reference sequence). V was pared by 5 bases and J by 4 bases, with 14 bases between. The CDR3 loop spans 15 amino acids. Material: peripheral blood, obtained 28 days after the second AZD1222 dose. The rearrangement uses TRBV7-9 and TRBJ1-4; D gene unclear. This receptor was taken from an adult who received the AZD1222 COVID-19 vaccine. The DNA for the CDR3 is TGTGCCAGCAGCAAACCATTGGGGTTTAATGAAAAACTGTTTTTT. It yields the protein CASSKPLGFNEKLFF.